The table lists the clone carrying this T cell receptor (beta chain) with a few counts. Antigen: not known. The CDR3 length is 16 residues. V was pared by 2 bases and J by 0 bases, with 12 bases between. Germline V lookup: CDR1 KGHSH, CDR2 LQKENI. It was with 60 Vbeta and 13 Jbeta primers that the PCR ran. Clones were read by immunoSEQ multiplex PCR, and TCRdb kept only the in-frame ones, dropping some. The sample holds almost 200,000 clones, 79% seen once. The data are from a study of cytomegalovirus exposure and HLA in healthy donors. About the study: An earlier analysis found around 120 million unique TCR beta sequences from about 190 million T cells. Among 398 genotyped donors, around 82% fell in the Caucasian-associated ancestry cluster.

Study results and limitations: Association of a missense DCLRE1C variant with TCR beta V- and J-gene trimming was reported in a later analysis. Sequencing depth roughly uniform across donors was assumed in presence/absence analyses.

This sequence originates from a male donor in good health and CMV-seropositive. The source material was PBMCs. The chain uses TRBV18 and TRBJ2-3, with D perhaps matching TRBD2 (6 bases). The CDR3 DNA is TGTGCCAGCTCACCATGGGACTCTTCTAGCACAGATACGCAGTATTTT. Protein sequence: CASSPWDSSSTDTQYF. The full variable domain, completed using reference TRBV18 and TRBJ2-3, is NAGVMQNPRHLVRRRGQEARLRCSPMKGHSHVYWYRQLPEEGLKFMVYLQKENIIDESGMPKERFSAEFPKEGPSILRIQQVVRGDSAAYFCASSPWDSSSTDTQYFGPGTRLTVL.